This T cell receptor (beta chain) was profiled in a study of PD-1 blockade in classical Hodgkin lymphoma. Background on the study: Patients received nivolumab 3 mg/kg intravenously every 2 weeks. Study-level results: Significant TCR diversity gains by C4D1 occurred in CD4+ but not CD8+ cells. Reported findings placed baseline TCR diversity lower in newly diagnosed patients (compared with healthy donors).

Some clones are missing from TCRdb's copy, which holds only in-frame ones; the method was immunoSEQ multiplex PCR. The table has fewer than 45,000 clones, 70% to 80% seen once; the top ten hold 10% to 11%. Germline CDR1 MNHEY, CDR2 SVGAGI. The germline V and J ends were trimmed by 4 bases and 3 bases, with 16 bases remaining between them. The CDR3 extends over 16 amino acids. Comments on this clone: The antigen remains unidentified.

Brentuximab vedotin exposure varied among the patients, all of whom had relapsed after autologous stem cell transplantation. Patients had relapsed/refractory classical Hodgkin lymphoma with complete response, partial response or progressive disease as best response. The starting material was peripheral blood mononuclear cells (PBMCs), obtained at baseline. The receptor was derived from a human donor with classical Hodgkin lymphoma. This chain connects TRBV6-5 to TRBJ2-1, with D perhaps TRBD1 (9 bases). The CDR3 here is CASSFSGTGFYNEQFF. The DNA for the CDR3 is TGTGCCAGCAGTTTTAGCGGGACAGGGTTCTACAATGAGCAGTTCTTC.